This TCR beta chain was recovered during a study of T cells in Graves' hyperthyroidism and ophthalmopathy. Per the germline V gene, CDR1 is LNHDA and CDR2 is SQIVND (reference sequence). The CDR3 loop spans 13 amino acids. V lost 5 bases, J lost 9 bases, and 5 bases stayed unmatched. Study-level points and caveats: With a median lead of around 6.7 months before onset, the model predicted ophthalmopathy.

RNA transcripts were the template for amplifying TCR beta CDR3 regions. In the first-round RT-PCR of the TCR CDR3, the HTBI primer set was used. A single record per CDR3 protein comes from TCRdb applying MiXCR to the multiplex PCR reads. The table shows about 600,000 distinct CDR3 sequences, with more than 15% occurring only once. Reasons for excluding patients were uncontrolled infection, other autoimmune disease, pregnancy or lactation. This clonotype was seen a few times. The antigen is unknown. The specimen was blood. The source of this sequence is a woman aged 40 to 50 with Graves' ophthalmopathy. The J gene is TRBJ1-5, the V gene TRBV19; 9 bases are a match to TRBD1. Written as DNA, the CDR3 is TGTGCCAGTAGTGAACAGGGGGCAGGGCCCCAGCATTTT. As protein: CASSEQGAGPQHF.